Listed below are T cell receptor beta chains from one sample, sequenced in a study of shared clonotypes between healthy human individuals. The table came from immunoSEQ multiplex PCR; TCRdb's copy has only in-frame clones and leaves some out. The data contain under 300,000 clones, approximately 70% of them singletons. Sequences were obtained from memory CD4+ T cells sorted from blood. The receptors originated from a man aged 25 to 45 in good health. The CDR3 runs from the conserved cysteine through the conserved F or W. Each record gives: V gene, clone size, J gene, D gene, CDR3 protein, CDR3 DNA. D genes are given only for firm matches. Clone size is stated in some rows and not others, as once, few, many or a class when expanded.

>TRBV5-6|-|TRBJ2-1|TRBD2
CASSLVGSGSDGGREQFF
TGTGCCAGCAGCTTGGTAGGTAGCGGGAGTGACGGAGGCAGGGAGCAGTTCTTC
>TRBV28|-|TRBJ1-2|TRBD1
CASRSDRGGGYTF
TGTGCCAGCAGATCTGACAGGGGAGGCGGCTACACCTTC
>TRBV27|-|TRBJ2-7|-
CASSFRWASYEQYF
TGTGCCAGCAGTTTTAGGTGGGCCTCCTACGAGCAGTACTTC
>TRBV4-1|-|TRBJ2-1|-
CASSQVSGPQEQFF
TGCGCCAGCAGCCAAGTTTCCGGACCCCAGGAGCAGTTCTTC
>TRBV5-5|-|TRBJ2-7|-
CASSLGTTITAYEQYF
TGTGCCAGCAGCTTGGGGACCACAATCACCGCCTACGAGCAGTACTTC
>TRBV18|once|TRBJ2-7|-
CASSLTGTDEEF
TGTGCCAGCTCACTTACCGGGACCGATGAGGAATTC
>TRBV6-1|once|TRBJ1-3|-
CASSEAGVGAGNTIYF
TGTGCCAGCAGTGAAGCGGGGGTTGGTGCGGGAAACACCATATATTTT
>TRBV25-1|many|TRBJ2-2|-
CASGLRAGELFF
TGTGCCAGCGGCCTCAGGGCCGGGGAGCTGTTTTTT
>TRBV7-8|once|TRBJ2-1|-
CASSLGVGSYNEQFF
TGTGCCAGCAGCTTGGGGGTGGGCTCCTACAATGAGCAGTTCTTC
>TRBV5-4|few|TRBJ2-1|TRBD2
CASSAPGTSGNEQFF
TGTGCCAGCAGCGCCCCCGGGACTAGTGGGAATGAGCAGTTCTTC
>TRBV19|-|TRBJ2-3|-
CASRRGGVGSDTQYF
TGTGCCAGTAGGCGGGGCGGGGTTGGGTCAGATACGCAGTATTTT
>TRBV7-9|-|TRBJ2-1|-
CATGRGSSSSYNEQFF
TGTGCCACCGGCCGAGGCTCGTCCAGCTCCTACAATGAGCAGTTCTTC
>TRBV4-3|-|TRBJ2-3|TRBD2
CASSQLAGAGTDTQYF
TGCGCCAGCAGCCAACTAGCGGGAGCGGGAACAGATACGCAGTATTTT
>TRBV10-3|-|TRBJ1-5|-
CAISEEGTAGQPQHF
TGTGCCATCAGTGAGGAGGGGACGGCAGGGCAGCCCCAGCATTTT
>TRBV30|-|TRBJ1-1|-
CAWSSANTEAFF
TGTGCCTGGAGTTCAGCTAACACTGAAGCTTTCTTT
>TRBV18|-|TRBJ1-5|-
CASSPRAGVQPQHF
TGTGCCAGCTCACCTCGGGCAGGGGTTCAGCCCCAGCATTTT
>TRBV18|-|TRBJ2-5|TRBD1
CASSPNIAGGEETQYF
TGTGCCAGCTCACCAAATATCGCAGGGGGCGAAGAGACCCAGTACTTC
>TRBV29-1|once|TRBJ2-1|-
CSVVPNYNEQFF
TGCAGCGTTGTACCTAATTACAATGAGCAGTTCTTC
>TRBV9|-|TRBJ2-3|TRBD2
CASSPGREGRTDTQYF
TGTGCCAGCAGCCCTGGGCGGGAGGGCCGGACAGATACGCAGTATTTT
>TRBV10-2|few|TRBJ2-7|TRBD1
CASSDYGRTGGNEQYF
TGCGCCAGCAGTGACTACGGCAGGACAGGGGGGAACGAGCAGTACTTC
>TRBV14|-|TRBJ1-1|-
CASSQGKGWDLNTEAFF
TGTGCCAGCAGCCAAGGTAAGGGCTGGGACTTGAACACTGAAGCTTTCTTT
>TRBV25-1|once|TRBJ2-1|TRBD2
CASSESRIAGDNEQFF
TGTGCCAGCAGTGAATCTAGAATAGCGGGTGACAATGAGCAGTTCTTC
>TRBV15|few|TRBJ2-7|-
CATSRDKTGVSYEQYF
TGTGCCACCAGCAGAGATAAAACAGGAGTTTCCTACGAGCAGTACTTC
>TRBV11-1|-|TRBJ1-1|-
CASSLPGGDAEAFF
TGTGCCAGCAGCTTGCCGGGGGGAGACGCTGAAGCTTTCTTT
>TRBV29-1|-|TRBJ2-5|TRBD1
CSVPPDRVLQETQYF
TGCAGCGTCCCCCCTGACAGGGTCCTTCAAGAGACCCAGTACTTC
>TRBV4-1|-|TRBJ2-2|-
CASSQASVLGGELFF
TGCGCCAGCAGCCAAGCTAGCGTACTTGGTGGGGAGCTGTTTTTT
>TRBV5-8|-|TRBJ2-1|TRBD2
CASRKASGRNGYNEQFF
TGTGCCAGCAGGAAGGCTAGCGGGAGGAATGGCTACAATGAGCAGTTCTTC
>TRBV5-1|few|TRBJ2-7|-
CASSLVGGMSSYEQYF
TGCGCCAGCAGCTTGGTTGGGGGAATGAGCTCCTACGAGCAGTACTTC
>TRBV2|once|TRBJ1-1|-
CASNKNREGRKAFF
TGTGCCAGCAACAAAAATAGGGAGGGAAGGAAAGCTTTCTTT
>TRBV7-9|few|TRBJ2-1|-
CASSALGNEQFF
TGTGCCAGCAGCGCCCTGGGGAATGAGCAGTTCTTC
>TRBV11-2|-|TRBJ2-1|TRBD2
CASSLGKSGRSYNEQFF
TGTGCCAGCAGCTTAGGGAAAAGCGGGAGGTCCTACAATGAGCAGTTCTTC
>TRBV7-2|-|TRBJ2-3|-
CASSEYGPTDTQYF
TGTGCCAGCAGCGAGTACGGACCCACCGATACGCAGTATTTT
>TRBV2|few|TRBJ2-7|-
CASRVSVSPFYEQYF
TGTGCCAGCAGGGTGTCAGTCAGTCCTTTCTACGAGCAGTACTTC
>TRBV6-1|-|TRBJ2-1|TRBD2
CASSGLAASSYNEQFF
TGTGCCAGCAGTGGACTAGCGGCCAGCTCCTACAATGAGCAGTTCTTC
>TRBV5-1|-|TRBJ2-2|TRBD2
CASSSEAGANTGELFF
TGCGCCAGCAGCTCCGAAGCGGGAGCGAACACCGGGGAGCTGTTTTTT
>TRBV9|-|TRBJ1-1|-
CASSVFMGEAFF
TGTGCCAGCAGCGTATTCATGGGTGAAGCTTTCTTT
>TRBV2|-|TRBJ2-7|TRBD1
CASSVGQDSYEQYF
TGTGCCAGCAGCGTCGGACAGGACTCCTACGAGCAGTACTTC
>TRBV15|-|TRBJ2-7|TRBD2
CATSRVGTSGRLDF
TGTGCCACCAGCAGAGTAGGGACTAGCGGGAGATTGGACTTC
>TRBV2|-|TRBJ2-3|-
CASSPGTPTQYF
TGTGCCAGCAGCCCAGGGACACCCACGCAGTATTTT
>TRBV27|-|TRBJ2-2|TRBD2
CASRGLAVRLNTGELFF
TGTGCCAGCAGGGGACTAGCGGTACGCCTGAACACCGGGGAGCTGTTTTTT
>TRBV5-8|-|TRBJ1-4|TRBD1
CASSLDRGTNEKLFF
TGTGCCAGCAGCTTGGACAGGGGCACTAATGAAAAACTGTTTTTT
>TRBV29-1|few|TRBJ2-3|-
CSVGDSQGFSTDTQYF
TGCAGCGTAGGGGACTCTCAGGGGTTCTCCACAGATACGCAGTATTTT
>TRBV7-8|few|TRBJ1-2|-
CASSLAAGYGYTF
TGTGCCAGCAGCTTAGCGGCAGGGTATGGCTACACCTTC
>TRBV28|-|TRBJ1-1|-
CASSNRVNTEAFF
TGTGCCAGCAGTAACAGGGTGAACACTGAAGCTTTCTTT
>TRBV7-2|many|TRBJ1-1|-
CASSLDRRMAFF
TGTGCCAGCAGCTTAGACAGGAGGATGGCTTTCTTT
>TRBV10-1|-|TRBJ2-2|TRBD2
CAGTSGRVKNTGELFF
TGCGCGGGGACTAGCGGGAGGGTTAAGAACACCGGGGAGCTGTTTTTT
>TRBV5-1|-|TRBJ2-7|-
CASSFQGRGSYEQYF
TGCGCCAGCAGCTTCCAGGGACGGGGCTCCTACGAGCAGTACTTC
>TRBV29-1|few|TRBJ1-2|-
CSVTARGGYTF
TGCAGCGTTACAGCTAGGGGAGGCTACACCTTC
>TRBV10-1|-|TRBJ1-1|TRBD1
CASSDRGPITEAFF
TGCGCCAGCAGTGACAGGGGGCCGATCACTGAAGCTTTCTTT
>TRBV6-5|-|TRBJ2-7|-
CASRERSDEQYF
TGTGCCAGCAGGGAGCGGAGCGACGAGCAGTACTTC
>TRBV4-1|-|TRBJ2-1|-
CASQTYNEQFF
TGCGCCAGTCAGACCTACAATGAGCAGTTCTTC
>TRBV5-8|once|TRBJ2-5|-
CASSLLPETQYF
TGTGCCAGCAGCTTGTTACCGGAGACCCAGTACTTC
>TRBV5-6|-|TRBJ2-3|-
CASSLGGEMDTQYF
TGTGCCAGCAGCTTGGGTGGGGAGATGGATACGCAGTATTTT